These 26 T cell receptor beta chains originate from one sample sequenced in a study of T cells after yellow fever vaccination. TCRdb recomputed calls from the 5' RACE reads with MiXCR, one row per CDR3 protein. The table lists 450,000 to 650,000 distinct CDR3 sequences, about 14% of them singletons. Source: PBMCs, taken on the day of the yellow fever booster vaccination. The receptors derive from a man aged 25-45 years who received the YFV17D yellow fever vaccine.

The chain uses TRBV24-1 and TRBJ2-3, with a tentative D call TRBD1 (5 bases). The germline CDR1 and CDR2 sequences are KGHDR and SFDVKD. The V gene lost 1 base and the J gene lost 1 base, with 14 bases spanning the gap. The CDR3 has 17 amino acids. Here the CDR3 DNA reads TGTGCCACCAGTGATTTCAGAACAGGATGGGGCACAGATACGCAGTATTTT. It yields the protein CATSDFRTGWGTDTQYF.

This clonotype was picked up a small number of times. The rearrangement uses TRBV7-2 and TRBJ2-1; 7 nucleotides agree with TRBD2. Germline CDR1 SGHTA, CDR2 FQGNSA. The V gene end was trimmed by 2 bases and the J gene end by 3 bases; junction bases not matched to a gene: 1. The CDR3 length is 14 residues. CDR3 bases: TGTGCCAGCAGCTTAATAGCGGGCTACAATGAGCAGTTCTTC. This gives the protein CASSLIAGYNEQFF. Looking up the rest from reference TRBV7-2 and TRBJ2-1 gives the full variable domain: GAGVSQSPSNKVTEKGKDVELRCDPISGHTALYWYRQSLGQGLEFLIYFQGNSAPDKSGLPSDRFSAERTGGSVSTLTIQRTQQEDSAVYLCASSLIAGYNEQFFGPGTRLTVL.

This clonotype was counted between two and nine times. The chain recombines TRBV5-1 with TRBJ1-4; unclear D gene. Per germline, CDR1 SGHRS and CDR2 YFSETQ. The V gene lost 0 bases and the J gene lost 3 bases, with 6 bases spanning the gap. The CDR3 consists of 14 residues. The CDR3 protein is CASSLERPNEKLFF. In DNA form, the CDR3 reads TGCGCCAGCAGCTTGGAACGGCCTAATGAAAAACTGTTTTTT.

J is TRBJ1-4 and V is TRBV29-1; D unresolved. The germline gives CDR1 SQVTM, CDR2 ANQGSEA. The ends were cut back, 3 bases at V and 12 bases at J, with 8 bases in the middle. The CDR3 is made up of 10 amino acids. The CDR3 coding sequence is TGCAGCGTTGAGCGATGGGAACTGTTTTTT. Translated, it gives CSVERWELFF.

The chain combines TRBV5-1 with TRBJ2-7; the D is unclear. The CDR3 runs to 15 residues. The V end was cut by 0 bases, the J end by 2 bases, with 12 bases between. Germline loops: CDR1 SGHRS, CDR2 YFSETQ. In DNA, the CDR3 is TGCGCCAGCAGCTTGGCCCCCGATACTACCTACGAGCAGTACTTC. It translates to CASSLAPDTTYEQYF.

This chain links TRBV4-3 with TRBJ2-1; TRBD1 might be the D (6 bases). Germline V gene data show CDR1 as LGHNA and CDR2 as YSLEER. The V end was cut by 4 bases, the J end by 0 bases, with 10 bases between. The CDR3 length is 15 residues. The CDR3 coding sequence is TGCGCCAGCAGCCGGGGACATAGCTCCTACAATGAGCAGTTCTTC. Translating it yields CASSRGHSSYNEQFF.

The J gene is TRBJ2-5, the V gene TRBV7-7, with TRBD2 matching over 10 bases. With V trimmed by 5 bases and J by 1 base, 4 bases remained unmatched. Per the germline V gene, CDR1 is SSHAT and CDR2 is FNYEAQ (reference sequence). The CDR3 sequence is 15 residues long. Here the CDR3 DNA reads TGTGCCAGCAGCACAGGACTAGCGGTCCAAGAGACCCAGTACTTC. Protein: CASSTGLAVQETQYF.

This clonotype was counted only a few times. V and J are TRBV12-3 or TRBV12-4 and TRBJ2-7; D remains unclear. V was clipped by 5 bases and J by 2 bases, with 7 bases between them. The CDR3 consists of 12 residues. CDR3 residues: CASSHTAYEQYF. The CDR3 nucleotides are TGTGCCAGCAGTCACACAGCCTACGAGCAGTACTTC.

The rearrangement links TRBV9 to TRBJ2-3; no firm D call. V gave up 0 bases and J gave up 2 bases, with 7 bases separating them. This CDR3 has 14 amino acids. Germline values: CDR1 SGDLS, CDR2 YYNGEE. Written as DNA, the CDR3 is TGTGCCAGCAGCGTAGCCGTAATCACAGATACGCAGTATTTT. This translates into CASSVAVITDTQYF.

This clonotype turned up a few times. This chain joins TRBV19 and TRBJ2-1, with a possible D match to TRBD2 (5 bases). The CDR3 is 17 amino acids. The V end lost 6 bases, the J end lost 5 bases, and 23 bases lay between the germline ends. Germline CDR1 and CDR2: LNHDA and SQIVND (reference sequence). The chain's CDR3 is CASRALPFGDPDNEQFF. DNA of the CDR3: TGTGCCAGTAGAGCCCTACCGTTCGGGGATCCCGACAATGAGCAGTTCTTC.

J is TRBJ2-1 and V is TRBV5-6; D gene unclear. V dropped 4 bases and J dropped 4 bases, with 18 bases sitting between them. The CDR3 consists of 16 residues. CDR1 is SGHDT and CDR2 is YYEEEE in the germline V gene. CDR3 sequence (DNA): TGTGCCAGCAGCACCCGGACGGATACCCTTTACAATGAGCAGTTCTTC. Translated: CASSTRTDTLYNEQFF.

DNA of the CDR3: TGTGCCAGCAGCCGCGGGACAGCGAACACTGAAGCTTTCTTT. Its translation is CASSRGTANTEAFF. The J gene is TRBJ1-1, the V gene TRBV7-8; the match to TRBD1 covers 7 bases. CDR3 length equals 14 residues. With 5 bases clipped from V and 1 base from J, the junction kept 4 bases outside the gene matches. The germline V gene has CDR1 SGHVS and CDR2 FQNEAQ.

This clonotype was seen only a few times. The chain links TRBV9 to TRBJ2-3; no clear D. Per the germline V gene, CDR1 is SGDLS and CDR2 is YYNGEE. Trimming cost V 0 bases and J 4 bases, with 9 bases left between them. This CDR3 is built from 14 residues. Written as DNA, the CDR3 is TGTGCCAGCAGCGTAGGTGGAATACCAGATACGCAGTATTTT. Amino acids: CASSVGGIPDTQYF.

V usage is TRBV5-1 and J usage is TRBJ2-1; no reliable D call. This CDR3 is 15 amino acids long. Germline CDR1 reads SGHRS; CDR2 reads YFSETQ. V dropped 2 bases and J dropped 4 bases, with 13 bases sitting between them. In nucleotides, the CDR3 is TGCGCCAGCAGCTTCCAGACCCAAAGGTACAATGAGCAGTTCTTC. Translating it yields CASSFQTQRYNEQFF. The full variable domain, its missing parts supplied by reference TRBV5-1 and TRBJ2-1, is KAGVTQTPRYLIKTRGQQVTLSCSPISGHRSVSWYQQTPGQGLQFLFEYFSETQRNKGNFPGRFSGRQFSNSRSEMNVSTLELGDSALYLCASSFQTQRYNEQFFGPGTRLTVL.

V gene TRBV6-1 combines with J gene TRBJ2-7; maybe TRBD2 (6 bases). This CDR3 region has 14 residues. V lost 2 bases and J 3 bases, leaving 11 bases between the germline ends. Germline values: CDR1 MNHNS, CDR2 SASEGT. The chain's CDR3 is CASSEFGGNYEQYF. The CDR3 coding sequence is TGTGCCAGCAGTGAATTTGGGGGGAACTACGAGCAGTACTTC.

The V and J genes are TRBV3-1 and TRBJ2-7, with 7 bases that match TRBD1. Per germline, CDR1 LGHDT and CDR2 YNNKEL (reference sequence). The CDR3 consists of 18 residues. Trimming at V came to 0 bases and at J to 1 base, leaving 12 bases not matched to a gene. This CDR3 is CASSQDARQGFASYEQYF. The DNA of the CDR3 is TGTGCCAGCAGCCAAGATGCGCGACAGGGCTTTGCATCCTACGAGCAGTACTTC.

V is TRBV5-5 and J is TRBJ2-3; TRBD1 might be the D (6 bases). The V gene's germline CDR1 is SGHKS and CDR2 YYEKEE (reference sequence). There are 18 residues in the CDR3. Trimming took 4 bases from V and 2 from J, leaving 23 bases between them. CDR3 bases: TGTGCCAGCAGCAGAATGACGGGGACATCAGCTTCCACAGATACGCAGTATTTT. Translation: CASSRMTGTSASTDTQYF.

This chain links TRBV18 with TRBJ2-3; tentatively, D is TRBD2 (6 bases). Deletions cut 5 bases from V and 0 bases from J, with 15 bases between. The CDR3 has 16 amino acids. The germline CDR1 and CDR2 sequences are KGHSH and LQKENI. DNA for the CDR3: TGTGCCAGCTCAAACCGGGGAGGCGCTAGCACAGATACGCAGTATTTT. Amino acids: CASSNRGGASTDTQYF.

This clonotype was detected a few times. The genes are TRBV10-3 and TRBJ2-6, with D maybe TRBD1 (5 bases). The germline V gene encodes CDR1 ENHRY and CDR2 SYGVKD. This CDR3 comprises 17 residues. Trimming took 0 bases from V and 0 from J, leaving 9 bases between them. CDR3 in amino acids: CAISESDSNSGANVLTF. DNA of the CDR3: TGTGCCATCAGTGAGTCAGACAGCAACTCTGGGGCCAACGTCCTGACTTTC.

This clonotype was found a few times. The rearrangement joins TRBV5-1 to TRBJ2-7; 9 bases map to TRBD2. From germline, CDR1 is SGHRS and CDR2 YFSETQ. Trimming took 6 bases from V and 0 from J; bases not matched to a gene: 7. The CDR3 has 15 residues. CDR3 sequence (DNA): TGCGCCAGCAACCAAGCGGGAGGTCTCTCCTACGAGCAGTACTTC. As protein: CASNQAGGLSYEQYF. Full variable domain (rest looked up from reference TRBV5-1 and TRBJ2-7): KAGVTQTPRYLIKTRGQQVTLSCSPISGHRSVSWYQQTPGQGLQFLFEYFSETQRNKGNFPGRFSGRQFSNSRSEMNVSTLELGDSALYLCASNQAGGLSYEQYFGPGTRLTVT.

The genes are TRBV19 and TRBJ1-1; 9 bases agree with TRBD1. The CDR3 contains 15 residues. With V trimmed by 7 bases and J by 10 bases, 16 bases remained unmatched. Germline values: CDR1 LNHDA, CDR2 SQIVND (reference sequence). CDR3 region: CASNSPGQGIFGAFF. The CDR3 DNA sequence: TGTGCCAGTAACTCCCCCGGACAGGGGATTTTCGGAGCTTTCTTT.

This clonotype was seen at least ten times. This chain joins TRBV12-3 or TRBV12-4 and TRBJ1-3; D not certain. The CDR3 is made up of 13 amino acids. V lost 2 bases and J 4 bases, leaving 6 bases between the germline ends. The CDR3, as DNA: TGTGCCAGCAGTTTATTTCTGGGAAACACCATATATTTT. Its protein product is CASSLFLGNTIYF.

On this clonotype: Because the CDR3 is missing its conserved closing phenylalanine or tryptophan, this is likely a read error. V is TRBV15 and J is TRBJ1-1, with TRBD1 as a possible D gene (5 bases). The CDR3 loop spans 17 amino acids. Trimming removed 3 bases at V and 3 bases at J, with 20 bases between. Germline V CDR1 and CDR2: LNHNV, YYDKDF (reference sequence). The CDR3 bases are TGTGCCACCAGCAGCCTATGGGGACGCCTTGGGGACACTGAAGCTTTCCTT. This codes for CATSSLWGRLGDTEAFL.

This clonotype was observed at least ten times. This chain's CDR3 is CASSLDGETQYF. The DNA of the CDR3 is TGCGCCAGCAGCTTGGACGGTGAGACCCAGTACTTC. This sequence joins TRBV5-1 and TRBJ2-5; D is unresolved. Trimming cost V 0 bases and J 5 bases, with 5 bases left between them. The CDR3 consists of 12 residues. Per germline, CDR1 SGHRS and CDR2 YFSETQ.

The chain uses TRBV20-1 and TRBJ1-6, with 8 bases aligning to TRBD1. The J segment lost 10 bases and the V segment lost 1 base, leaving 6 bases of the junction unmatched. CDR3 size: 14 residues. CDR1 DFQATT and CDR2 SNEGSKA come from the germline V gene (reference sequence). The CDR3 sequence: CSARVWTGISPLHF. For the CDR3, the DNA is TGCAGTGCTAGAGTTTGGACAGGGATCTCACCCCTCCACTTT.

This clonotype was counted only a few times. The rearrangement uses TRBV12-3 or TRBV12-4 and TRBJ2-2, with D maybe TRBD1 (6 bases). V gave up 7 bases and J gave up 6 bases, with 18 bases separating them. The CDR3 contains 15 residues. In DNA, the CDR3 is TGTGCCAGCATGGGGGCCACCAAGGGGGCCGGGGAGCTGTTTTTT. Protein product: CASMGATKGAGELFF.